These T cell receptor beta chains were read from a single sample in a study of cytomegalovirus exposure and HLA in healthy donors. Sequencing was performed with immunoSEQ multiplex PCR; in TCRdb, only in-frame clones are kept and a portion is missing. The sample has some 180,000 clones; 70% to 80% are singletons. Sequenced material: PBMCs. These receptors came from a man aged 18 to 30 in good health and CMV-seronegative. Each CDR3 is given with its conserved first and last residue. Each record gives: D gene, V gene, clone size, J gene, CDR3 protein, CDR3 DNA. D genes are given only for firm matches. A clone size is listed for some rows: how often the clone was seen (once, few, many), or a class if it is expanded.

TRBD1	TRBV2	.	TRBJ1-6	CASSEDRGLNNSPLHF	TGTGCCAGCAGTGAAGACAGGGGTCTGAATAATTCACCCCTCCACTTT
TRBD1	TRBV28	.	TRBJ1-1	CASRGTGGGTEAFF	TGTGCCAGCAGAGGAACAGGGGGCGGCACTGAAGCTTTCTTT
TRBD2	TRBV5-4	.	TRBJ2-7	CASSSSGGNYEQYF	TGTGCCAGCAGCTCCTCGGGGGGGAACTACGAGCAGTACTTC
.	TRBV5-1	.	TRBJ1-5	CASRVGPHQPQHF	TGCGCCAGCAGAGTGGGCCCTCATCAGCCCCAGCATTTT
TRBD2	TRBV4-2	.	TRBJ2-5	CASSQDGTAGAETQYF	TGTGCCAGCAGCCAAGATGGGACGGCGGGAGCGGAGACCCAGTACTTC
.	TRBV6-5	.	TRBJ1-5	CASSQRPTTDQPQHF	TGTGCCAGCAGTCAGAGGCCCACCACGGATCAGCCCCAGCATTTT
TRBD1	TRBV5-1	.	TRBJ2-5	CASSFSRGTETQYF	TGCGCCAGCAGCTTTTCCAGGGGGACCGAGACCCAGTACTTC
TRBD1	TRBV7-6	.	TRBJ2-3	CASSKTDRGTDTQYF	TGTGCCAGCAGCAAAACGGACAGGGGCACAGATACGCAGTATTTT
TRBD1	TRBV10-3	once	TRBJ2-7	CASTTGGLEQYF	TGTGCCAGTACAACAGGGGGACTCGAGCAGTACTTC
.	TRBV11-3	.	TRBJ2-7	CASSLGGSSDEQYF	TGTGCCAGCAGCTTAGGTGGGAGTTCAGACGAGCAGTACTTC
.	TRBV2	.	TRBJ1-5	CATGTGTYSNQPQHF	TGTGCCACAGGGACGGGGACTTATAGCAATCAGCCCCAGCATTTT
.	TRBV27	.	TRBJ2-7	CASSFASARLEQYF	TGTGCCAGCAGTTTCGCTAGCGCCCGTTTAGAGCAGTACTTC
TRBD2	TRBV4-1	.	TRBJ2-1	CASSQDVTGLPYNEQFF	TGCGCCAGCAGCCAAGATGTTACGGGACTACCCTACAATGAGCAGTTCTTC
TRBD1	TRBV9	.	TRBJ2-2	CASSVATGVGTGELFF	TGTGCCAGCAGCGTAGCGACAGGGGTAGGGACCGGGGAGCTGTTTTTT
TRBD2	TRBV10-3	.	TRBJ2-7	CAIKGASGGGSSYEQYF	TGTGCCATCAAAGGGGCTAGCGGGGGGGGCAGCTCCTACGAGCAGTACTTC
.	TRBV11-2	.	TRBJ1-2	CATSTRGHTF	TGTGCCACCTCGACTCGGGGTCACACCTTC
TRBD1	TRBV7-9	.	TRBJ2-5	CASRGGQGGPETQYF	TGTGCCAGCCGCGGGGGACAGGGGGGGCCGGAGACCCAGTACTTC
.	TRBV28	.	TRBJ1-1	CASRLTGPNTEAFF	TGTGCCAGCAGACTGACAGGTCCGAACACTGAAGCTTTCTTT
.	TRBV27	.	TRBJ2-2	CASSLSLVGGGELFF	TGTGCCAGCAGTTTATCCCTGGTGGGAGGCGGGGAGCTGTTTTTT